This paragraph reports one TCR beta chain. The sample holds a few counts of this clonotype. Its specific antigen is unknown. No much larger clone is present one base from it, and per-base qualities are unavailable. Spanning cysteine to phenylalanine, the CDR3 consists of 19 amino acids. Kept here is only the CDR3 DNA, which spans 57 bases and is read in frame from base 1. A distance of 23 bases separates the germline ends of V and J, which lose 2 bases and 0 bases respectively. In the germline V gene (reference sequence), CDR1 corresponds to SEHNR and CDR2 to FQNEAQ. The method was 5' RACE. These reads were obtained on a NextSeq 500. In the TCR library protocol, unique molecular identifiers were attached to individual cDNA molecules to correct for PCR bias and sequencing error. TCR alpha and beta chains were both sequenced, and the abundances of alpha and beta sequences in each sample were closely correlated with each other. As for the original processing: Decombinator V4 was used to annotate TCR sequences for V gene, J gene and CDR3. Expanded TCRs were defined as changing significantly between any two time points under a Poisson model with p below 0.0001. TCR abundances were normalised to the total number of TCRs sequenced per sample and expressed as counts per million. MAIT TCRs were defined by TRAV1-2 paired with TRAJ12, TRAJ20 or TRAJ33, and iNKT TCRs by TRAV10 paired with TRAJ18. VDJdb, accessed 1 November 2021, was searched for CMV, EBV and SARS-CoV-2 annotated TCRs, excluding TCRs annotated for multiple antigens. Clones were called with MiXCR by TCRdb after fastp trimmed the public reads at Q25, and only in-frame beta chains were retained. Every entry covers one CDR3 protein and lists the most common genes and DNA from its rows. The V and J calls shown here were made by TCRdb, not taken from the authors' results. The sample table shows approximately 81,000 distinct CDR3 sequences, and about 14% are seen once. 3% of the sample is in the top ten clones.

The sample is drawn from a study of early T cells in non-severe SARS-CoV-2 infection (dated by TCRdb to 2020 to 2023). Background on the whole study: Because TCR sequencing relied on bulk RNA taken from unsorted whole blood, pairing of alpha and beta chains was not possible. Results and caveats for the whole study, not just this receptor: VDJdb matching was skewed toward anti-spike CD8 responses and likely underestimated virus-specific expansions, missing private and CD4 specificities.

This was a case-control study nested in a cohort of healthcare workers in London, UK, who had nasopharyngeal swab PCR tests and blood samples taken every week. Between 23 and 31 March 2020, the week of the UK lockdown, healthcare workers were enrolled and then followed up weekly for as long as 16 weeks. Sequencing input: whole blood. This sequence uses TRBV7-9 and TRBJ2-7; the D gene is perhaps TRBD2, on 6 matching bases. This sequence originates from an adult who was a healthcare worker with PCR-confirmed SARS-CoV-2 infection or an uninfected control (not recorded which). The nucleotides are TGTGCCAGCAGCTTATCCCAAGGCCTTCTAGCGCTTGACTCCTACGAGCAGTACTTC. This translates into CASSLSQGLLALDSYEQYF.